This T cell receptor (beta chain) was found in a study of blood T cell repertoires in COVID-19. Trimming removed 0 bases from V and 1 base from J; junction bases left unmatched: 3. Germline CDR1 SGDLS, CDR2 YYNGEE. The CDR3 loop spans 15 amino acids. Only in-frame clones appear in the TCRdb table, and some are missing; sequencing was by immunoSEQ multiplex PCR. The table records hundreds of thousands of clones, approximately 90% of them present only once. Material for sequencing was peripheral blood. The chain is built from TRBV9 and TRBJ1-1; 7 positions match TRBD1. The origin of this receptor is a woman aged 40 to 50 who had recovered from COVID-19. DNA for the CDR3: TGTGCCAGCAGCGTAGACGGGGACAGGAACACTGAAGCTTTCTTT. Its translation: CASSVDGDRNTEAFF. Complete variable domain (other parts from reference TRBV9 and TRBJ1-1): DSGVTQTPKHLITATGQRVTLRCSPRSGDLSVYWYQQSLDQGLQFLIQYYNGEERAKGNILERFSAQQFPDLHSELNLSSLELGDSALYFCASSVDGDRNTEAFFGQGTRLTVV.